The rows below give T cell receptor beta chains drawn from one sample of a study of blood T cell repertoires in COVID-19. Sequencing used immunoSEQ multiplex PCR; TCRdb keeps in-frame clones, though not all of them. The sample records approximately 150,000 clones, more than 65% being singletons. The sample consisted of peripheral blood. These receptors were taken from a man between 65 and 85 years old with active or convalescent COVID-19. CDR3s include the opening cysteine and the closing phenylalanine or tryptophan. The order of the fields is V gene, CDR3 protein.

V gene: TRBV7-9
CDR3 protein: CASSVTGVPNYGYTF

V gene: TRBV7-3
CDR3 protein: CASSGGAGANVLTF

V gene: TRBV9
CDR3 protein: CASSTGNTEAFF

V gene: TRBV6-5
CDR3 protein: CASSSLDRGNYEQYF

V gene: TRBV4-3
CDR3 protein: CASSQDPDSSYEQYF

V gene: TRBV27
CDR3 protein: CASSLSGYTYEQYF

V gene: TRBV6-2/TRBV6-3
CDR3 protein: CASSSQLLNTEAFF

V gene: TRBV28
CDR3 protein: CASRSTGQTQETQYF

V gene: TRBV7-8
CDR3 protein: CASTQQGFTTGELFF

V gene: TRBV6-5
CDR3 protein: CASSRAYEQYF

V gene: TRBV2
CDR3 protein: CASREGWTGGDFF

V gene: TRBV9
CDR3 protein: CASSVQGTMNTEAFF

V gene: TRBV7-9
CDR3 protein: CASSQTPGGTEAFF

V gene: TRBV4-3
CDR3 protein: CASSQYRTGPGEQYF

V gene: TRBV7-9
CDR3 protein: CASSVDRGYGYTF

V gene: TRBV19
CDR3 protein: CASSDRDTQYF

V gene: TRBV7-9
CDR3 protein: CASKYGGEEKLFF

V gene: TRBV10-2
CDR3 protein: CASGFDNEQYF

V gene: TRBV30
CDR3 protein: CAWSPRGSSRNTIYF

V gene: TRBV6-1
CDR3 protein: CASSERSGGSYEQYF

V gene: TRBV29-1
CDR3 protein: CSVSGYSNQPQHF

V gene: TRBV7-8
CDR3 protein: CASSLLGYRGRTEAFF

V gene: TRBV7-9
CDR3 protein: CASSLGGTHRVTEAFF

V gene: TRBV19
CDR3 protein: CASSPPSGRAGTGELFF

V gene: TRBV5-6
CDR3 protein: CASSLWEGRGNQPQHF

V gene: TRBV5-5
CDR3 protein: CASSLSGNYGYTF

V gene: TRBV5-5
CDR3 protein: CASSLSRNEKLFF

V gene: TRBV13
CDR3 protein: CASSLAPGDTEAFF

V gene: TRBV28
CDR3 protein: CASSWEFPYNEQFF

V gene: TRBV10-3
CDR3 protein: CAISEARTGGLWDTGELFF

V gene: TRBV3-1/TRBV3-2
CDR3 protein: CASSQNLGLGAWQVCYGYTF

V gene: TRBV28
CDR3 protein: CASSFQGIETQYF

V gene: TRBV27
CDR3 protein: CASTTGNSYEQYF

V gene: TRBV6-5
CDR3 protein: CASSSASGTYNEQFF

V gene: TRBV9
CDR3 protein: CASSAAGQGRGEAFF

V gene: TRBV5-1
CDR3 protein: CASSLLPGQGNSPLHF

V gene: TRBV5-4
CDR3 protein: CASSLDRGNEQYF

V gene: TRBV9
CDR3 protein: CASTETGSYTDTQYF

V gene: TRBV5-1
CDR3 protein: CASSLDQLAGLSYNEQFF

V gene: TRBV20-1
CDR3 protein: CSASYPGSYEQYF

V gene: TRBV19
CDR3 protein: CASTRDSNTEAFF

V gene: TRBV28
CDR3 protein: CASRPGTGTRGYTF

V gene: TRBV21-1
CDR3 protein: CASSKRLRAGDTQYF

V gene: TRBV5-5
CDR3 protein: CASSPPGQGPRAGELFF

V gene: TRBV5-1
CDR3 protein: CASSSGQGGTDTQYF

V gene: TRBV3-1/TRBV3-2
CDR3 protein: CASSQARRARSYEQYF

V gene: TRBV7-2
CDR3 protein: CASSSALERISYEQYF

V gene: TRBV15
CDR3 protein: CATSRFIGRGDEQFF

V gene: TRBV21-1
CDR3 protein: CASSKTGGGQPQHF

V gene: TRBV18
CDR3 protein: CASSFTTPMNTEAFF

V gene: TRBV5-4
CDR3 protein: CASSSDSYEQYF